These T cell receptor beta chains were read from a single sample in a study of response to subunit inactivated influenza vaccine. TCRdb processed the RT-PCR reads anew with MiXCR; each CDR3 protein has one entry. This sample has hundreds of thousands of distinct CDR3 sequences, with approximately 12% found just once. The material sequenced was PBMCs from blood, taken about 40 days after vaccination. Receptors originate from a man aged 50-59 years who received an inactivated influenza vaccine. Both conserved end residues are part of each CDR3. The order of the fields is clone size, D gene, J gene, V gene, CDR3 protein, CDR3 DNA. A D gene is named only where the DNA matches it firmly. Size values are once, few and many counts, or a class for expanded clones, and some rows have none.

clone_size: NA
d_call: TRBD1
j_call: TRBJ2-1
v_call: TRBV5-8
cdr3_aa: CASSAGQGGNNEQFF
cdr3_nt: TGTGCCAGCAGTGCGGGACAGGGGGGAAACAATGAGCAGTTCTTC

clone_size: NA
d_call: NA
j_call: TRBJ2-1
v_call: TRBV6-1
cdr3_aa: CASTAGSYNEQFF
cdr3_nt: TGTGCCAGCACCGCAGGGTCCTACAATGAGCAGTTCTTC

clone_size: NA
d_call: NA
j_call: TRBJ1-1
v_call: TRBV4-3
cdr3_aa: CASSLYVGAETFF
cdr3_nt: TGCGCCAGCAGCCTATACGTGGGGGCTGAGACTTTCTTT

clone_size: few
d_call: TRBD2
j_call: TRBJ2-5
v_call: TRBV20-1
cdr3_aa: CSVSRAGDGETQYF
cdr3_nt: TGCAGTGTCTCAAGGGCGGGAGATGGAGAGACCCAGTACTTC

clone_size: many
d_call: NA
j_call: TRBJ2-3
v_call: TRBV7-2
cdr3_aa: CASSRVQDTQYF
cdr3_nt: TGTGCCAGCAGCAGGGTACAAGATACGCAGTATTTT

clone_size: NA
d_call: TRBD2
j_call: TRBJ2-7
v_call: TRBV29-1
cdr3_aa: CSVAGTTESSYEQYF
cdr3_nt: TGCAGCGTGGCCGGGACTACAGAGAGCTCCTACGAGCAGTACTTC

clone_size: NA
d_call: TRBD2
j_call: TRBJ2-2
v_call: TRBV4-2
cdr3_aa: CASSALAGASGTGELFF
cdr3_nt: TGTGCCAGCAGCGCCTTAGCGGGGGCGTCGGGCACCGGGGAGCTGTTTTTT

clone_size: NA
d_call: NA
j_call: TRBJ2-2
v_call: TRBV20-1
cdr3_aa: CSARAGQANTGELFF
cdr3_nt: TGCAGTGCTAGAGCCGGGCAGGCGAACACCGGGGAGCTGTTTTTT

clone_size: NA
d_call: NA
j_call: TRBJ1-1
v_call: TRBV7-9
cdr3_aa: CATSSPEAFF
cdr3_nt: TGTGCCACCAGTTCGCCTGAAGCTTTCTTT

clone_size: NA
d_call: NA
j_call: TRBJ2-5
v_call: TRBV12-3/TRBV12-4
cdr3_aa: CASRRSPQQETQYF
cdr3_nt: TGTGCCAGCAGGCGTTCGCCGCAACAAGAGACCCAGTACTTC

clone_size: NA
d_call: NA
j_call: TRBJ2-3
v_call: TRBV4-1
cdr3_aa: CASSRGKGDTQYF
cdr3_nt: TGCGCCAGCAGCCGCGGTAAGGGGGATACGCAGTATTTT

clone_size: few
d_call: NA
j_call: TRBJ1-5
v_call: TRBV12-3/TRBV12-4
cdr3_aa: CASSLLDDQPQHF
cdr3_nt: TGTGCCAGCAGTTTATTAGATGATCAGCCCCAGCATTTT

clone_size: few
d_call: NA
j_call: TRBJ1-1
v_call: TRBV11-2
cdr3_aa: CASSVIGGNTEAFF
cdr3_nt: TGTGCCAGCAGCGTGATAGGGGGGAACACTGAAGCTTTCTTT

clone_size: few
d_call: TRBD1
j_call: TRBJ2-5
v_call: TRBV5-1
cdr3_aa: CASSWDRYRETQYF
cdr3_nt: TGCGCCAGCAGCTGGGACAGGTACCGGGAGACCCAGTACTTC

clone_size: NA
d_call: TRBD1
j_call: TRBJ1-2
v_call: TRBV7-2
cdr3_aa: CASSFETGAGGYTF
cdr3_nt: TGTGCCAGCAGCTTCGAGACAGGGGCGGGTGGCTACACCTTC

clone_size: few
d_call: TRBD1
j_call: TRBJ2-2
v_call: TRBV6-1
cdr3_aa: CASRTGAGVVFTGELFF
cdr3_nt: TGTGCCAGCAGGACAGGGGCTGGTGTAGTTTTCACCGGGGAGCTGTTTTTT

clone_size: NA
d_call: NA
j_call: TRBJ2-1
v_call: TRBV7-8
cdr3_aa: CASSFEGKSYNEQFF
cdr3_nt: TGTGCCAGCAGCTTCGAAGGAAAGTCCTACAATGAGCAGTTCTTC

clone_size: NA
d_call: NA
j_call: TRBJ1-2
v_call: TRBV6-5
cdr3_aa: CASSHDTLRGGPYGYTF
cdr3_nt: TGTGCCAGCAGTCACGACACACTTAGGGGGGGCCCCTATGGCTACACCTTC

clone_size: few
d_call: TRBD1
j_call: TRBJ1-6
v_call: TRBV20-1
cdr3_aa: CSAPVQGESNSPLHF
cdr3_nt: TGCAGTGCCCCAGTCCAGGGGGAATCTAATTCACCCCTCCACTTT

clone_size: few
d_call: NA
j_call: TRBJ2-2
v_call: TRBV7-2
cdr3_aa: CASSLDGAGELFF
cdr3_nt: TGTGCCAGCAGCTTAGACGGGGCGGGGGAGCTGTTTTTT

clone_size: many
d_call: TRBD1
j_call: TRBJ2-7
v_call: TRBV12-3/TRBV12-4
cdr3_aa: CASTDRARSYEQYF
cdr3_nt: TGTGCCAGCACCGACAGGGCTAGGTCCTACGAGCAGTACTTC

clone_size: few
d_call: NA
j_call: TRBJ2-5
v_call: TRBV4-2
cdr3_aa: CASSQGHERMETQYF
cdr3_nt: TGTGCCAGCAGCCAAGGTCATGAGAGGATGGAGACCCAGTACTTC

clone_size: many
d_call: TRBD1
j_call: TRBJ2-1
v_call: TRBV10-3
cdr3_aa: CAISTGGSYNEQFF
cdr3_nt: TGTGCCATCAGTACAGGGGGTTCCTACAATGAGCAGTTCTTC

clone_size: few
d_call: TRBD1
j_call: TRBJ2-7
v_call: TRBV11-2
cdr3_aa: CASSLTGLTYEQYF
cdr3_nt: TGTGCCAGCAGCCTGACAGGGCTCACCTACGAGCAGTACTTC

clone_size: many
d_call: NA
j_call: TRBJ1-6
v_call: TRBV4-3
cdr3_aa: CASSQVPLPGNSPLHF
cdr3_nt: TGCGCCAGCAGCCAAGTCCCCCTCCCGGGGAATTCACCCCTCCACTTT

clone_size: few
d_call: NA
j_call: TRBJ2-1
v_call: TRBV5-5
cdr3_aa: CASSWDLYNEQFF
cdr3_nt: TGTGCCAGCAGTTGGGACTTGTACAATGAGCAGTTCTTC

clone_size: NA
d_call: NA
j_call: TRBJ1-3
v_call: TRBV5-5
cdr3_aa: CASSSVTAGGNTIYF
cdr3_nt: TGTGCCAGCAGCTCGGTAACCGCCGGTGGAAACACCATATATTTT

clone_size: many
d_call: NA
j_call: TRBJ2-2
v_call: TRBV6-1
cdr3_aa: CASSRGSPPGELFF
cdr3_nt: TGTGCCAGCAGTCGCGGCTCACCTCCCGGGGAGCTGTTTTTT

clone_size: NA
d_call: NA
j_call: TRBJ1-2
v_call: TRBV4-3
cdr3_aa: CASSQEVTPNYGYTF
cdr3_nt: TGCGCCAGCAGCCAAGAAGTAACTCCTAACTATGGCTACACCTTC

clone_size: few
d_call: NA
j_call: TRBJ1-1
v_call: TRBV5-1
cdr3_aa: CASRATENTEAFF
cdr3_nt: TGCGCCAGCAGAGCGACAGAGAACACTGAAGCTTTCTTT

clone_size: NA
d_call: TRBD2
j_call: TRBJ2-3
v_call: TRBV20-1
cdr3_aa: CSAVSGTSGPDTQYF
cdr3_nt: TGCAGTGCTGTATCCGGGACTAGCGGCCCAGATACGCAGTATTTT

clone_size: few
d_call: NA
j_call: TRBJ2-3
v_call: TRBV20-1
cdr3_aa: CSARSARFTDTQYF
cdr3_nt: TGCAGTGCTAGGTCTGCGCGGTTCACAGATACGCAGTATTTT

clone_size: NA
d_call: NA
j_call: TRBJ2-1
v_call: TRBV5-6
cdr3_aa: CASSRETGHHSSYNEQFF
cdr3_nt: TGTGCCAGCAGCCGGGAAACGGGACACCACAGCTCCTACAATGAGCAGTTCTTC

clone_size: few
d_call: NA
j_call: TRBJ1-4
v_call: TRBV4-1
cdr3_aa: CASRPEPGRPNEKLFF
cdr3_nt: TGCGCCAGCAGGCCAGAACCGGGACGTCCGAATGAAAAACTGTTTTTT

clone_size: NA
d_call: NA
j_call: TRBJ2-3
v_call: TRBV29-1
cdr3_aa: CSVHTGSADTQYF
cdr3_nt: TGCAGCGTTCATACAGGGTCGGCAGATACGCAGTATTTT

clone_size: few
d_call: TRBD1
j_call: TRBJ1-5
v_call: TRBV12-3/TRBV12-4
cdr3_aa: CASSLDRWGTGYSNQPQHF
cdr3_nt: TGTGCCAGCAGTTTAGATCGGTGGGGGACAGGCTATAGCAATCAGCCCCAGCATTTT

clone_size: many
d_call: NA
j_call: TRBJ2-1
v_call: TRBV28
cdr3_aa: CASRAGGPSYNEQFF
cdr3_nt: TGTGCCAGCAGGGCGGGCGGGCCCTCCTACAATGAGCAGTTCTTC

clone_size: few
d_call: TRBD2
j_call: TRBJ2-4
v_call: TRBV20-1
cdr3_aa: CSASLAGMVSGNIQYF
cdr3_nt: TGCAGTGCTAGCCTAGCGGGGATGGTGTCAGGGAACATTCAGTACTTC

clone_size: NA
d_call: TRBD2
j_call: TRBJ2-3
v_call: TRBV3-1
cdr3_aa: CTSSWGTSLTLSTDTQYF
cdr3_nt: TGTACCAGCAGTTGGGGGACTAGCCTAACACTAAGCACAGATACGCAGTATTTT

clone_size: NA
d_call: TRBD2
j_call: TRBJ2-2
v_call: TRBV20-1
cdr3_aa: CSASWASGRVTGELFF
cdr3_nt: TGCAGTGCTAGCTGGGCTAGCGGGAGAGTAACCGGGGAGCTGTTTTTT

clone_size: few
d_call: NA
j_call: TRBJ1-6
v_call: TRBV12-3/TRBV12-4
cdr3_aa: CASRRGQSSPLHF
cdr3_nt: TGTGCCAGCAGACGAGGACAGTCCTCACCCCTCCACTTT

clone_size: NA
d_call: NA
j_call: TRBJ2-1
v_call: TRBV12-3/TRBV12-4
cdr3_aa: CASSLGPAGEQFF
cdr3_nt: TGTGCCAGCAGTTTAGGACCGGCCGGTGAGCAGTTCTTC

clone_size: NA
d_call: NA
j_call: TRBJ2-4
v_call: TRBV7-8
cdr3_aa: CASSLSAGILTAKNIQYF
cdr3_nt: TGTGCCAGCAGCTTATCGGCTGGGATACTGACCGCCAAAAACATTCAGTACTTC

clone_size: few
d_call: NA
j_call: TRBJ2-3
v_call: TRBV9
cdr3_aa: CASSAVLGDRHTDTQYF
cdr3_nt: TGTGCCAGCAGCGCGGTTCTAGGGGACCGACACACAGATACGCAGTATTTT

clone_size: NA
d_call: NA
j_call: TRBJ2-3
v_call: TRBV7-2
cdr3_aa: CASSSFGPLTQYF
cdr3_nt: TGTGCCAGCAGCTCATTCGGGCCCCTTACGCAGTATTTT

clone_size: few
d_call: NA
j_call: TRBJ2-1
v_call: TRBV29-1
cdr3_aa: CSALGGNSYNEQFF
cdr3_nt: TGCAGCGCCCTGGGGGGTAACTCCTACAATGAGCAGTTCTTC

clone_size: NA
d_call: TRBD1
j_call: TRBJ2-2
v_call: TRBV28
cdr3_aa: CASSPWDRDTGELFF
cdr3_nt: TGTGCCAGCAGTCCTTGGGACAGGGACACCGGGGAGCTGTTTTTT

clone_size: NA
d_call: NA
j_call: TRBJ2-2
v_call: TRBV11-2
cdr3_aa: CASGLRSGELFF
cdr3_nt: TGTGCCAGCGGACTTAGGAGCGGGGAGCTGTTTTTT

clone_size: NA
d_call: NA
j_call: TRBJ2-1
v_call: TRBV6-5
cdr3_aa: CASSYLTSTSYNEQFF
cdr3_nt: TGTGCCAGCAGTTACCTGACTAGTACATCCTACAATGAGCAGTTCTTC

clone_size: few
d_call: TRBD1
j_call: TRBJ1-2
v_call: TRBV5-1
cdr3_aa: CASSSPTQGAGYGYTF
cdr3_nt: TGCGCCAGCAGCTCGCCCACCCAGGGGGCCGGCTATGGCTACACCTTC

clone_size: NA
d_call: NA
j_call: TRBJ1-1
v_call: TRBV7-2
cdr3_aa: CASSFLEGTEAFF
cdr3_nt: TGTGCCAGCAGCTTTTTGGAGGGGACTGAAGCTTTCTTT

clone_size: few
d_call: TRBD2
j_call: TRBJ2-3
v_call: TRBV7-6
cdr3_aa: CASSPGRGTSGGSLLTDTQYF
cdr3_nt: TGTGCCAGCAGCCCCGGGCGGGGCACTAGCGGGGGGTCGCTACTCACAGATACGCAGTATTTT

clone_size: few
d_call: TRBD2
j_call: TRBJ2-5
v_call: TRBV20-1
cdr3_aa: CSPQRPGLAGVYQETQYF
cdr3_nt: TGCAGTCCCCAAAGACCGGGACTAGCGGGGGTGTACCAAGAGACCCAGTACTTC

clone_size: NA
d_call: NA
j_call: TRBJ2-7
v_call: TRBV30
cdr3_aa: CAWSGGYEQYF
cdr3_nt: TGTGCCTGGAGTGGGGGCTACGAGCAGTACTTC

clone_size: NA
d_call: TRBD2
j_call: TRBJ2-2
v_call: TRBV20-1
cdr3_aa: CSARILAGGSSTGELFF
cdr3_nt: TGCAGTGCTAGGATACTAGCGGGGGGGTCGAGCACCGGGGAGCTGTTTTTT